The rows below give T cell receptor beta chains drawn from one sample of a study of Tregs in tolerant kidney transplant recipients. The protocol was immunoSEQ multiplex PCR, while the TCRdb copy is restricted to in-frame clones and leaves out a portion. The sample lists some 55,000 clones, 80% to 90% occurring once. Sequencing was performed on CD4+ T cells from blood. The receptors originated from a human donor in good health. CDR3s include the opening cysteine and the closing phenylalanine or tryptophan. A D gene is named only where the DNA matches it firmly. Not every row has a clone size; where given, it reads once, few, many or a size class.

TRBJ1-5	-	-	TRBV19	TGTGCCACTCGGCGGGATGGGGGTCAGCCCCAGCATTTT	CATRRDGGQPQHF
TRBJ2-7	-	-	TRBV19	TGTGCCAGTGGGATTCTGGGGACCTACGAGCAGTACTTC	CASGILGTYEQYF
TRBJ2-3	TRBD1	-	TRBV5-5	TGTGCCAGCAGCGCCGACAGGGGAGACACAGATACGCAGTATTTT	CASSADRGDTDTQYF
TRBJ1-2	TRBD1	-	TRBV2	TGTGCCAGCAGTGGGACAGGGATCGATGGCTACACCTTC	CASSGTGIDGYTF
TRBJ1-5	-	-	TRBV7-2	TGTGCCAGCAGCCGCGGCAGCGATAGCAATCAGCCCCAGCATTTT	CASSRGSDSNQPQHF
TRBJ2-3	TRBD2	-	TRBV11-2	TGTGCCAGCAGCCCCCGGTTGGGTAGCGGGGCAGGTTCAAATACGCAGTATTTT	CASSPRLGSGAGSNTQYF
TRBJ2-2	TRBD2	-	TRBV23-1	TGCGCCAGCAGTCAATCGCGGGGTTTGGGGACTAGCGGGACCGGGGAGCTGTTTTTT	CASSQSRGLGTSGTGELFF
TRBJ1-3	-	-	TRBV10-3	TGTGCCATCAGTAACAGCCCGGGAAACACCATATATTTT	CAISNSPGNTIYF
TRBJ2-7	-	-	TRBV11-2	TGTGCCAGCAGCCGGATGGAAGCGACCACCTACGAGCAGTACTTC	CASSRMEATTYEQYF
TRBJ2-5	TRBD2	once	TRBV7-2	TGTGCCAGCAGCCAGAGGGCGGGAGGTGAGGAGACCCAGTACTTC	CASSQRAGGEETQYF
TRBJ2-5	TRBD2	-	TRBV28	TGTGCCAGCAGTTTAATTCTCACTAGCGGGAGGGGAGAGACCCAGTACTTC	CASSLILTSGRGETQYF
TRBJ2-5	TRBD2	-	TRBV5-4	TGTGCCAGCAGCCCAGCGGGGGGATCGCAAGAGACCCAGTACTTC	CASSPAGGSQETQYF
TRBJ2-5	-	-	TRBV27	TGTGCCAGCAGTTTAAGCATTTTGAGTCGGGAGACCCAGTACTTC	CASSLSILSRETQYF
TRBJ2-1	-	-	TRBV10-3	TGTGCCATCAGAAAAGGGGGAGACAGTGAGCAGTTCTTC	CAIRKGGDSEQFF
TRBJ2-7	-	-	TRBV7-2	TGTGCCAGCAGCCCCCTCTGGTCTATTCCGTACTTC	CASSPLWSIPYF
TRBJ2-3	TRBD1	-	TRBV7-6	TGTGCCAGCAGCTTAGCCGTTCAGGGGGCACAGAGCACAGATACGCAGTATTTT	CASSLAVQGAQSTDTQYF
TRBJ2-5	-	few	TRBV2	TGTGCCAGCAGCTGGCAAGAGACCCAGTACTTC	CASSWQETQYF
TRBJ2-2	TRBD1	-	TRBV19	TGTGCCAGTAGTATCCCGACCGGGACAGGGGGCTCCGGGGAGCTGTTTTTT	CASSIPTGTGGSGELFF